Following are 16 T cell receptor beta chains from one sample sequenced in a study of Ad26.COV2.S vaccination and SARS-CoV-2 variants. Treatment indicated: 15 to 20 received Ad26.COV2.S at low or high dose, single or two shots; 5 received placebo; per-sample allocation not given. Sampling occurred on day 63 after the first vaccine or placebo injection. Libraries were prepared by immunoSEQ multiplex PCR; TCRdb keeps only in-frame clonotypes and omits some of them. The sample consists of over 350,000 clones, about 85% of them appearing once. Sequenced here: peripheral blood, sampled in a trial of Ad26.COV2.S vaccine versus placebo. The receptor set was obtained from a person between 18 and 65 years old who received the Ad26.COV2.S COVID-19 vaccine or a placebo.

This clone was counted once. The V and J genes are TRBV6-5 and TRBJ2-5, with unresolved D. The V gene's germline CDR1 is MNHEY and CDR2 SVGAGI. The CDR3 extends over 14 amino acids. V lost 2 bases and J 4 bases, leaving 11 bases between the germline ends. CDR3 sequence reads: CASSYDVGTETQYF. For the CDR3, the DNA is TGTGCCAGCAGTTACGATGTGGGCACAGAGACCCAGTACTTC.

This clone was detected only once. The rearrangement uses TRBV27 and TRBJ2-7, with a tentative D call TRBD2 (7 bases). Germline V lookup: CDR1 MNHEY, CDR2 SMNVEV (reference sequence). The CDR3 is 15 amino acids. Trimming shortened V by 6 bases and J by 7 bases, and 22 bases separated the two germline ends. The CDR3 sequence: CASRLVGGALGEQYF. The CDR3 DNA follows: TGTGCCAGCAGACTTGTTGGGGGGGCCTTGGGGGAGCAGTACTTC.

The chain has TRBV5-1 and TRBJ1-3; D gene unclear. CDR1 and CDR2 from the germline V gene are SGHRS and YFSETQ. The length of the CDR3 is 15 residues. V was shortened by 2 bases and J by 0 bases, with 9 bases between the two germline ends. The DNA of the CDR3 is TGCGCCAGCAGCTTTGGTTCCGGCTCTGGAAACACCATATATTTT. It translates to CASSFGSGSGNTIYF.

This rearrangement joins TRBV9 to TRBJ1-2; D remains unclear. V was clipped by 0 bases and J by 1 base, with 10 bases between them. Germline CDR1 SGDLS, CDR2 YYNGEE. This CDR3 contains 15 residues. The CDR3: CASSVDWRINYGYTF. DNA for the CDR3: TGTGCCAGCAGCGTAGATTGGCGGATTAACTATGGCTACACCTTC.

The chain couples TRBV19 to TRBJ1-5, with 9 bases identical to TRBD1. V dropped 7 bases and J dropped 5; count of bases not matched to a gene: 12. This CDR3 contains 16 residues. Germline lookup yields CDR1 LNHDA and CDR2 SQIVND (reference sequence). The CDR3 reads CASIQGDREVDQPQHF. The CDR3 nucleotides read TGTGCCAGTATTCAAGGGGACAGGGAGGTGGATCAGCCCCAGCATTTT. Filled out from reference TRBV19 and TRBJ1-5, the complete variable domain reads DGGITQSPKYLFRKEGQNVTLSCEQNLNHDAMYWYRQDPGQGLRLIYYSQIVNDFQKGDIAEGYSVSREKKESFPLTVTSAQKNPTAFYLCASIQGDREVDQPQHFGDGTRLSIL.

V usage is TRBV21-1 and J usage is TRBJ1-6; the DNA was not used to check the table's D call, TRBD1. TRBV21-1 is assigned pseudogene status. This CDR3 has 15 residues. CDR3 nucleotide sequence: TGTGCCAGCAGCAAAGTGGACAGACGAAATTCACCCCTCCACTTT. Its protein product is CASSKVDRRNSPLHF.

The chain links TRBV3-1 (or the pseudogene TRBV3-2) to TRBJ2-1; D is unresolved. V was trimmed by 0 bases and J by 1 base, leaving 7 bases between them. CDR3 size: 15 residues. From germline, CDR1 is LGHDT and CDR2 YNNKEL (reference sequence). The CDR3 DNA sequence: TGTGCCAGCAGCCAAGATGCAGGTTCCTACAATGAGCAGTTCTTC. Translating gives CASSQDAGSYNEQFF.

This clone appeared a single time. J is TRBJ2-3 and V is TRBV24-1; 10 nucleotides line up with TRBD2. Unmatched junction bases numbered 8, after V lost 4 bases and J lost 5 bases. The germline V gene encodes CDR1 KGHDR and CDR2 SFDVKD. This CDR3 contains 16 residues. The CDR3: CATSDTSGVTRDTQYF. Here the CDR3 DNA reads TGTGCCACCAGTGACACTAGCGGGGTCACACGAGATACGCAGTATTTT.

The chain carries TRBV3-1 (or the pseudogene TRBV3-2) and TRBJ1-6; a possible D gene is TRBD1 (5 bases). The CDR3 runs 14 residues. Between the trimmed V and J ends, which lost 5 bases and 14 bases, there was a span of 19 bases. CDR1 is LGHDT and CDR2 is YNNKEL in the germline V gene (reference sequence). The CDR3 DNA reads TGTGCCAGCAGCACTCGGGGGGGGGTTCATACCCTCCACTTT. Translated, it gives CASSTRGGVHTLHF.

The chain uses TRBV12-3 or TRBV12-4 and TRBJ1-1, with unresolved D. The CDR3 extends over 12 amino acids. V lost 7 bases, J lost 3 bases, and 9 bases lay in between. CDR3 nucleotide sequence: TGTGCCAGCAAGCCGGAGTACACTGAAGCTTTCTTT. This sequence encodes CASKPEYTEAFF.

This clone was observed a few times. The chain links TRBV6-1 to TRBJ1-2, with TRBD1 matching over 7 bases. After removal of 2 bases from V and 4 bases from J, the junction contained 10 bases not matched to a gene. The CDR3 runs to 16 residues. Germline CDR1 and CDR2: MNHNS and SASEGT. The CDR3 nucleotides read TGTGCCAGCAGTGAATTCAGGGGGACGGGACCCTATGGCTACACCTTC. Translating it yields CASSEFRGTGPYGYTF.

The chain couples TRBV5-1 to TRBJ2-2; D is unresolved. This CDR3 region has 15 residues. The V gene lost 0 bases and the J gene lost 2 bases, with 8 bases spanning the gap. CDR1 and CDR2 from the germline V gene are SGHRS and YFSETQ. This CDR3 reads CASSLALGNTGELFF. CDR3 nucleotide sequence: TGCGCCAGCAGCTTGGCCCTTGGAAACACCGGGGAGCTGTTTTTT.

This chain uses TRBV21-1 with TRBJ2-7; TRBD2, the D gene given by the table, was not confirmed from the DNA. TRBV21-1 is a known pseudogene. The CDR3 contains 14 residues. CDR3 sequence: CAAPLVFFSYEQYF. CDR3 nucleotide sequence: TGTGCCGCTCCGCTAGTTTTCTTTTCCTACGAGCAGTACTTC.

This clone was picked up a small number of times. One end of the junction fails to match germline, which may point to a read error. The V gene is TRBV5-1, the J gene TRBJ2-5, with D perhaps matching TRBD1 or TRBD2 (5 bases each). The length of the CDR3 is 14 residues. Germline CDR1 reads SGHRS; CDR2 reads YFSETQ. CDR3 in amino acids: CASRLGTARETQYF. The CDR3 nucleotides read TGCGCCAGCAGATTGGGGACGGCCCGAGAGACCCAGTACTTC. The full variable domain, rest sourced from reference TRBV5-1 and TRBJ2-5, is KAGVTQTPRYLIKTRGQQVTLSCSPISGHRSVSWYQQTPGQGLQFLFEYFSETQRNKGNFPGRFSGRQFSNSRSEMNVSTLELGDSALYLCASRLGTARETQYFGPGTRLLVL.

The CDR3 coding sequence is TGTGCCAGCAGCCCCCTGGGGCACAGGGACCATACGCAGTATTTT. This encodes CASSPLGHRDHTQYF. The rearrangement joins TRBV7-9 to TRBJ2-3; D is perhaps TRBD1 (6 bases). The V gene lost 5 bases and the J gene lost 7 bases, with 19 bases spanning the gap. The germline V gene encodes CDR1 SEHNR and CDR2 FQNEAQ (reference sequence). The CDR3 runs to 15 residues.

The rearrangement uses TRBV19 and TRBJ2-7, with 10 bases fitting TRBD2. Trimming removed 5 bases from V and 0 bases from J; junction bases left unmatched: 10. There are 17 residues in the CDR3. In germline, CDR1 is LNHDA, CDR2 SQIVND (reference sequence). This CDR3 reads CASSPLRSGGYSYEQYF. The CDR3 bases are TGTGCCAGTAGTCCCCTGCGTAGCGGGGGGTACTCCTACGAGCAGTACTTC. Drawing the rest from reference TRBV19 and TRBJ2-7, the complete variable domain is DGGITQSPKYLFRKEGQNVTLSCEQNLNHDAMYWYRQDPGQGLRLIYYSQIVNDFQKGDIAEGYSVSREKKESFPLTVTSAQKNPTAFYLCASSPLRSGGYSYEQYFGPGTRLTVT.